This T cell receptor (beta chain) was retrieved from a study of OX40 agonist ivuxolimab in advanced cancers. Turning to the study itself: Patients achieving partial responses numbered three: one hepatocellular carcinoma case and two cutaneous melanoma cases. Findings of the study overall: Among the lowest levels of clonal expansion were found in partial responders at 0.1-3.0 mg/kg. CD4+ and CD8+ blood T cells expanded clonally by week 6 at 0.1 to 3.0 mg/kg.

The study sampled blood at baseline, cycle 4 day 1, and cycle 7 day 1. Profiled with immunoSEQ multiplex PCR; TCRdb holds only in-frame clones, not every one. The sample records approximately 63,000 clones, over 75% being singletons. In regard to this clone: The antigen is undetermined. The same CDR3 is also encoded by other DNA sequences in this sample.

The sample consisted of CD4+ or CD8+ T cells sorted from blood, taken in a trial of the OX40 agonist ivuxolimab. The source of this sequence is an adult with an advanced solid tumor such as melanoma, head and neck, liver or kidney cancer.

This CDR3 is CASSPGQGSYEQYF. DNA for the CDR3: TGCGCCAGCAGCCCGGGACAGGGATCCTACGAGCAGTACTTC. The V call is TRBV4-1, the J call TRBJ2-7; 9 nucleotides match TRBD1. This CDR3 is 14 amino acids long. Germline CDR1 MGHRA, CDR2 YSYEKL. The junction had 2 bases not matched to a gene; V was cut back by 4 bases and J by 1 base.